This T cell receptor (beta chain) was retrieved from a study of T cell responses to AZD1222 COVID-19 vaccine. Across the study: Second doses that came at about 4 or about 12 weeks were put together. Overall study findings and caveats: Reportedly, close to half of spike-specific TCRs are directed against unmutated variant regions. Baseline serostatus was positive in only a handful of AZD1222 recipients. Repertoire samples came only from after the peak T cell response.

A remark on this clone: Its target is unknown.

TCRdb's copy holds only in-frame clones and misses some; the assay was immunoSEQ multiplex PCR. In the table there are fewer than 180,000 clones, around 94% of which are singletons. CDR1 and CDR2 from the germline V gene are SQVTM and ANQGSEA. J lost 1 base, V lost 0 bases, and 12 bases had no gene match. The CDR3 loop spans 18 amino acids. This receptor was obtained from an adult in good health. Sequences were derived from peripheral blood, sampled on day 0 of AZD1222 vaccination. The chain couples TRBV29-1 to TRBJ2-7; 10 positions agree with TRBD2. CDR3 bases: TGCAGCGTTGAAGAGGTCCTAGCGGGGGTATTCGTGTCCTACGAGCAGTACGTC. The encoded protein is CSVEEVLAGVFVSYEQYV.